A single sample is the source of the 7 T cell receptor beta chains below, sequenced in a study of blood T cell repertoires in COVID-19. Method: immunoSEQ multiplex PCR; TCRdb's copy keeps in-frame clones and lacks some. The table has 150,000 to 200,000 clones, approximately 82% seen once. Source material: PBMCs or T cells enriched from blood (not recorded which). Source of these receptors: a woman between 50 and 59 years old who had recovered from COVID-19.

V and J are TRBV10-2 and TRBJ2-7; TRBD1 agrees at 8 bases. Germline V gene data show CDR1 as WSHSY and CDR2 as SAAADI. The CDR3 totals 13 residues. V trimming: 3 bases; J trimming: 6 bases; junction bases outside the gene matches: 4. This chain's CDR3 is CASSEQGVSEQYF. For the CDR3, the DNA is TGCGCCAGCAGTGAACAGGGGGTAAGCGAGCAGTACTTC.

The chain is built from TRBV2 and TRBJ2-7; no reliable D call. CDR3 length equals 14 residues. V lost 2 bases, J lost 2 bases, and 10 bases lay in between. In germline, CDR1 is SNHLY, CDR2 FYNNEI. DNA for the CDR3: TGTGCCAGCAGTGAACGTGGCCGGGCCTACGAGCAGTACTTC. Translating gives CASSERGRAYEQYF.

CDR3 residues: CASSATGGLVNTEAFF. The CDR3 bases are TGTGCCAGCAGCGCTACAGGGGGCCTCGTGAACACTGAAGCTTTCTTT. The V and J genes are TRBV7-2 and TRBJ1-1; 9 bases line up with TRBD1. The CDR3 runs 16 residues. Germline V lookup: CDR1 SGHTA, CDR2 FQGNSA. The ends lost 5 bases at V and 0 bases at J; junction bases unmatched: 7.

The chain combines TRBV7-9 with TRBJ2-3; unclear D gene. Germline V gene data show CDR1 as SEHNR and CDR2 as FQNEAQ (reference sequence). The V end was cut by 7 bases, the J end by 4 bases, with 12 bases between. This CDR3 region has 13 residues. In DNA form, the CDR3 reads TGTGCCAGCACCTCCGGAGTAGCAGATACGCAGTATTTT. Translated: CASTSGVADTQYF.

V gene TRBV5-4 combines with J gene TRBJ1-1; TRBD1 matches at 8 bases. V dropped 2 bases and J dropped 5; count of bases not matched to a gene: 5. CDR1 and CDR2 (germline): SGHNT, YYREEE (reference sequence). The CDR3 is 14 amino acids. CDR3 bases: TGTGCCAGCAGCTTACAGGGGGTTGGGACTGAAGCTTTCTTT. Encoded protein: CASSLQGVGTEAFF.

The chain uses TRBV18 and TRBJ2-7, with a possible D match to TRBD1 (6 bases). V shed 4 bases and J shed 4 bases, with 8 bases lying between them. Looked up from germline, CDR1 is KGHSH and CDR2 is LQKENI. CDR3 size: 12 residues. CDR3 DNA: TGTGCCAGCTCACAACAGGGATACGAGCAGTACTTC. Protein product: CASSQQGYEQYF.

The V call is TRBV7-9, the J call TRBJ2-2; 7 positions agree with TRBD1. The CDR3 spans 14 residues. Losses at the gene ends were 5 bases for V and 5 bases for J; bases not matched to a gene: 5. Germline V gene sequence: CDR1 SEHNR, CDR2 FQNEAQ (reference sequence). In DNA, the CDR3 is TGTGCCAGCAGCGCACAGACAGGGACCGGGGAGCTGTTTTTT. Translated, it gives CASSAQTGTGELFF.